This passage covers 5 T cell receptor beta chains from one sample sequenced in a study of T-cell memory formation after mild COVID-19. TCRdb re-analysed the 5' RACE reads in MiXCR, keeping a single row per CDR3 protein. This table has about 270,000 distinct CDR3 sequences, approximately 18% appearing once. Sequenced material: PBMCs or a T cell subset sorted from them (not recorded which). Every receptor here comes from a man in his late teens or twenties who had mild COVID-19 (a few samples of this study predate the infection). Cell type and time point are not known.

This clonotype was observed a few times. The genes are TRBV7-2 and TRBJ1-2, with D uncertain. Per the germline V gene, CDR1 is SGHTA and CDR2 is FQGNSA. The CDR3 has 12 residues. Deletions cut 5 bases from V and 6 bases from J, with 10 bases between. CDR3 loop: CASSPRGNGYTF. Written as DNA, the CDR3 is TGTGCCAGCAGCCCACGAGGTAATGGCTACACCTTC. Full variable domain (rest looked up from reference TRBV7-2 and TRBJ1-2): GAGVSQSPSNKVTEKGKDVELRCDPISGHTALYWYRQSLGQGLEFLIYFQGNSAPDKSGLPSDRFSAERTGGSVSTLTIQRTQQEDSAVYLCASSPRGNGYTFGSGTRLTVV.

V usage is TRBV14 and J usage is TRBJ2-1, with D hard to call. The germline CDR1 and CDR2 sequences are SGHDN and FVKESK. V lost 4 bases to trimming and J lost 4 bases, with 8 bases between them. The CDR3 totals 13 residues. The CDR3 protein is CASSPHLYNEQFF. CDR3 in DNA: TGTGCCAGCAGCCCTCACCTTTACAATGAGCAGTTCTTC. Complete variable domain (other parts from reference TRBV14 and TRBJ2-1): EAGVTQFPSHSVIEKGQTVTLRCDPISGHDNLYWYRRVMGKEIKFLLHFVKESKQDESGMPNNRFLAERTGGTYSTLKVQPAELEDSGVYFCASSPHLYNEQFFGPGTRLTVL.

V and J are TRBV6-4 and TRBJ1-6, with D unresolved. CDR1 MRHNA and CDR2 SNTAGT come from the germline V gene. V lost 3 bases to trimming and J lost 0 bases, with 6 bases between them. The CDR3 length is 15 residues. This chain's CDR3 is CASSESDSYNSPLHF. DNA of the CDR3: TGTGCCAGCAGTGAATCGGACTCCTATAATTCACCCCTCCACTTT.

This chain joins TRBV7-9 and TRBJ2-3, with 7 bases fitting TRBD1. Germline V gene data show CDR1 as SEHNR and CDR2 as FQNEAQ (reference sequence). The CDR3 contains 16 residues. Trimming at V came to 5 bases and at J to 2 bases, leaving 10 bases not matched to a gene. CDR3 residues: CASSPPVDRATDTQYF. The CDR3 DNA is TGTGCCAGCAGCCCCCCTGTCGACAGGGCCACAGATACGCAGTATTTT.

The rearrangement uses TRBV5-5 and TRBJ1-3; D is unresolved. Germline values: CDR1 SGHKS, CDR2 YYEKEE (reference sequence). The CDR3 extends over 19 amino acids. The V end was cut by 4 bases, the J end by 2 bases, with 25 bases between. The CDR3 bases are TGTGCCAGCAGCCTTGGAACAAGGGCTGGGTATAAGGCTGGAAACACCATATATTTT. Amino acid sequence: CASSLGTRAGYKAGNTIYF.